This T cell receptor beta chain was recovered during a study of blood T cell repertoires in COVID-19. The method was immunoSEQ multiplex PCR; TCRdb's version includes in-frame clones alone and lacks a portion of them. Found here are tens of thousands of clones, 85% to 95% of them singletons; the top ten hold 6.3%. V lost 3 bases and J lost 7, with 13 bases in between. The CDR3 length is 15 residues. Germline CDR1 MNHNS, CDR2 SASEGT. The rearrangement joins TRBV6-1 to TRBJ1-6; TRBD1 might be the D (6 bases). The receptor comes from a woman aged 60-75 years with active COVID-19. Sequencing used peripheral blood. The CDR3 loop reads CASSDGQRLNSPLHF. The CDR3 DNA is TGTGCCAGCAGTGACGGACAGAGGCTAAATTCACCCCTCCACTTT.